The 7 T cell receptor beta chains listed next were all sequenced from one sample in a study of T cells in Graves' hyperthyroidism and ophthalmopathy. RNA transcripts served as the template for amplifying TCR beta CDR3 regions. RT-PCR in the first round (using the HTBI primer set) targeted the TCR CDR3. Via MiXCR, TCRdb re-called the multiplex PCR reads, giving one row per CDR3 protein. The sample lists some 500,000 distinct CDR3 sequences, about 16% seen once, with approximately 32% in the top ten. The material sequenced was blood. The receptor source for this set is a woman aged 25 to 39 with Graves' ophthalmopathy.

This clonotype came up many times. The CDR3 spells CASSGTDAPNIQYF. The CDR3 DNA reads TGCGCCAGCAGCGGAACAGATGCCCCAAACATTCAGTACTTC. The chain has TRBV5-1 and TRBJ2-4; D is unclear. There are 14 residues in the CDR3. CDR1 is SGHRS and CDR2 is YFSETQ in the germline V gene. The germline V and J ends were trimmed by 4 bases and 6 bases, with 14 bases remaining between them.

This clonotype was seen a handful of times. In DNA, the CDR3 is TGTGCCAGCTCCGGGACAGAACCTTCTGGGGCCAACGTCCTGACTTTC. This translates into CASSGTEPSGANVLTF. V and J are TRBV2 and TRBJ2-6; 7 bases match TRBD1. Trimming at V came to 8 bases and at J to 1 base, leaving 8 bases not matched to a gene. Germline V gene lookup returns CDR1 SNHLY and CDR2 FYNNEI. The CDR3 loop spans 16 amino acids.

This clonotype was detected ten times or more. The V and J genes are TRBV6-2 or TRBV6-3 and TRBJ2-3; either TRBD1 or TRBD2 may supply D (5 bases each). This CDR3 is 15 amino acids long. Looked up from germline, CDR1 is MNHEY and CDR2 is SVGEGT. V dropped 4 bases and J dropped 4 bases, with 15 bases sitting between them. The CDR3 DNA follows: TGTGCCAGCAGTTCAACAGGACTTGGACCAGATACGCAGTATTTT. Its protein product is CASSSTGLGPDTQYF.

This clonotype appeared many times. The CDR3 sequence is CASRFGQGNTGELFF. The DNA of the CDR3 is TGTGCCAGCAGATTCGGACAGGGGAACACCGGGGAGCTGTTTTTT. The chain links TRBV12-3 or TRBV12-4 to TRBJ2-2, with 8 nucleotides matching TRBD1. V trimming: 6 bases; J trimming: 1 base; junction bases outside the gene matches: 4. CDR3 length: 15 residues.

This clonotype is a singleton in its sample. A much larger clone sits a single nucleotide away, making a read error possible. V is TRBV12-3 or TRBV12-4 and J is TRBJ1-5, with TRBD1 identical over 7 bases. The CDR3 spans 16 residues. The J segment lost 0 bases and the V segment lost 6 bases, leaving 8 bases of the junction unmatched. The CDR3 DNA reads TGTGCCAGCAGGCCCTCAGGGGGAGGTAGCAATCAGCCCCAGCATTTT. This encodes CASRPSGGGSNQPQHF.

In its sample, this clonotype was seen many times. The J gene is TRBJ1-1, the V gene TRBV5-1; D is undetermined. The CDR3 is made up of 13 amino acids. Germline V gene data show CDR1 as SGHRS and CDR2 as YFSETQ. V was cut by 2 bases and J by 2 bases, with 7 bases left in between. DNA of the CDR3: TGCGCCAGCAGCTTTAACCTTAACACTGAAGCTTTCTTT. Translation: CASSFNLNTEAFF.

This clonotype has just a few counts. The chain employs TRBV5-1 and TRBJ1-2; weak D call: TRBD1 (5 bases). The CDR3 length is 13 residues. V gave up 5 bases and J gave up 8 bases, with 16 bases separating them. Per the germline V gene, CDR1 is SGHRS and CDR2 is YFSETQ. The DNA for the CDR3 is TGCGCCAGCAGTAGGGGTGGAGGAGAAGGCTACACCTTC. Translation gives CASSRGGGEGYTF.